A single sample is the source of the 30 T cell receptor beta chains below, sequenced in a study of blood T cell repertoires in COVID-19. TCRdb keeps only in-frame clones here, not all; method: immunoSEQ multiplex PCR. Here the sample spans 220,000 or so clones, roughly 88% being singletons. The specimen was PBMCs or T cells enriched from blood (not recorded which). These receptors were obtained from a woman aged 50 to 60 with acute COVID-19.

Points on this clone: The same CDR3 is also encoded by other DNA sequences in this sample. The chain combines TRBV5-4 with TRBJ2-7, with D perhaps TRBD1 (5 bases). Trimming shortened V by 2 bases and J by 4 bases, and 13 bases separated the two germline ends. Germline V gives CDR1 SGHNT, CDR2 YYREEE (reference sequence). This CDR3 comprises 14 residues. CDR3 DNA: TGTGCCAGCAGCTTAGCAGGGAACCCTTACGAGCAGTACTTC. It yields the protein CASSLAGNPYEQYF.

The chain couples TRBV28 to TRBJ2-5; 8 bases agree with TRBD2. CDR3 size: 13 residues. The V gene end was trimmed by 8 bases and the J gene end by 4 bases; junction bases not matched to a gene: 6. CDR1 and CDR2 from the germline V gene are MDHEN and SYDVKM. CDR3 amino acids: CASGSGGPETQYF. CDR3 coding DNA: TGTGCCAGCGGATCGGGAGGGCCAGAGACCCAGTACTTC.

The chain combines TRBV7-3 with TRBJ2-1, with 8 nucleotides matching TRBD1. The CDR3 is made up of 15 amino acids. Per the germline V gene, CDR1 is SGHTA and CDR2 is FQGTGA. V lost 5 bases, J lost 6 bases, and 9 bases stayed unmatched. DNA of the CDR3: TGTGCCAGCAGCCGGACAGGGTCCCTCAGCAATGAGCAGTTCTTC. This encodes CASSRTGSLSNEQFF.

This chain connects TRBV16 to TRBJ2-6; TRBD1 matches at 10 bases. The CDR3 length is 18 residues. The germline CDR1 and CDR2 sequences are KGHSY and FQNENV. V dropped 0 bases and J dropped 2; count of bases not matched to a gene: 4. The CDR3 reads CASSQSETGGAGANVLTF. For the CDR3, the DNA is TGTGCCAGCAGCCAATCTGAGACAGGGGGCGCTGGGGCCAACGTCCTGACTTTC.

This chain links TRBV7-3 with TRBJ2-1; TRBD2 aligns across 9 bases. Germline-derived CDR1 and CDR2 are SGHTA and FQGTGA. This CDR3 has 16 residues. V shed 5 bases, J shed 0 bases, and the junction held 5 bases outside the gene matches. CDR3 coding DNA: TGTGCCAGCAGCGTCTTAGCGGGAGTCTCCTACAATGAGCAGTTCTTC. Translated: CASSVLAGVSYNEQFF.

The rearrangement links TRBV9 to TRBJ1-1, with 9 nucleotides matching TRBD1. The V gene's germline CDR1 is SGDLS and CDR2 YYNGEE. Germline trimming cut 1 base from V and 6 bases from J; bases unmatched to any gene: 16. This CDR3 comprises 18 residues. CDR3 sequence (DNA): TGTGCCAGCAGCGTATTTCCCACATCCGGGACAGGGATGGCTGAAGCTTTCTTT. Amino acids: CASSVFPTSGTGMAEAFF.

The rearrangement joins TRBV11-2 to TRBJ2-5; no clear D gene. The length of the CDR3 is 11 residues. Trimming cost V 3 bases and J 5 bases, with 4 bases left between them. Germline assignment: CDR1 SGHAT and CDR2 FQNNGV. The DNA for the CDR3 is TGTGCCAGCAGCTTCCGTGAGACCCAGTACTTC. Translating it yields CASSFRETQYF. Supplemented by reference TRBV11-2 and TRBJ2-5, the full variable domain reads EAGVAQSPRYKIIEKRQSVAFWCNPISGHATLYWYQQILGQGPKLLIQFQNNGVVDDSQLPKDRFSAERLKGVDSTLKIQPAKLEDSAVYLCASSFRETQYFGPGTRLLVL.

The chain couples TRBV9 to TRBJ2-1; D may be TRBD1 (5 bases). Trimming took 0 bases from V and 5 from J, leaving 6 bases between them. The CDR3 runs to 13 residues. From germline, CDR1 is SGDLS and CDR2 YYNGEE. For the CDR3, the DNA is TGTGCCAGCAGCGTAGCGACAGACAATGAGCAGTTCTTC. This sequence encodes CASSVATDNEQFF.

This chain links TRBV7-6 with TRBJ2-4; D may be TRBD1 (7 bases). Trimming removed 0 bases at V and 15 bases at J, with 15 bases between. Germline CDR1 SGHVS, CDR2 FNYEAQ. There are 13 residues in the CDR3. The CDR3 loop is CASSLAPGGRRYF. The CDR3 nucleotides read TGTGCCAGCAGCTTAGCGCCAGGGGGGAGGCGGTACTTC.

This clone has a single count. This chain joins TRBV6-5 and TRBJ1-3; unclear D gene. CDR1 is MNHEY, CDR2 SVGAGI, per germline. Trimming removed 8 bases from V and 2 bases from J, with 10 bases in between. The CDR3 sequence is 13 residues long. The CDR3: CASSFSTGNTIYF. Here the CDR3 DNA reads TGTGCCAGCTCTTTCAGTACTGGAAACACCATATATTTT.

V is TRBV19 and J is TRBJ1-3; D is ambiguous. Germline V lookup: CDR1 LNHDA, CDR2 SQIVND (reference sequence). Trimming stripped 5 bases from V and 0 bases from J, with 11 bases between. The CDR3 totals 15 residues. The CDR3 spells CASSSIAISGNTIYF. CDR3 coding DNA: TGTGCCAGTAGTTCTATCGCTATCTCTGGAAACACCATATATTTT.

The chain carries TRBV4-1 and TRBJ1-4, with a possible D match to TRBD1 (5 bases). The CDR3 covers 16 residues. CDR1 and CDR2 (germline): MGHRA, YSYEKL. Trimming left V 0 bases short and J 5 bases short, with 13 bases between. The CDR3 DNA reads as TGCGCCAGCAGCCAAGATACGGGGGTCGGGAATGAAAAACTGTTTTTT. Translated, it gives CASSQDTGVGNEKLFF.

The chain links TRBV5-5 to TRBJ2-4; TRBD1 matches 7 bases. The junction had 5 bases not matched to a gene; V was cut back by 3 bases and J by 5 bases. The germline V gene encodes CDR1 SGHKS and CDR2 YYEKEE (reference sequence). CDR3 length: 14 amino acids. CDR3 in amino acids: CASSSRGLENIQYF. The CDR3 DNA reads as TGTGCCAGCAGCTCGAGGGGGCTGGAAAACATTCAGTACTTC.

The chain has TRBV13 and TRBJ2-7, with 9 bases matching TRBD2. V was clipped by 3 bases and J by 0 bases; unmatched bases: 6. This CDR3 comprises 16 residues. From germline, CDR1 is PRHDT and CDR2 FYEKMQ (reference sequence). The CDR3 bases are TGTGCCAGCAGCTTTCGAAGCGGGAGGAGCTCCTACGAGCAGTACTTC. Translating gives CASSFRSGRSSYEQYF.

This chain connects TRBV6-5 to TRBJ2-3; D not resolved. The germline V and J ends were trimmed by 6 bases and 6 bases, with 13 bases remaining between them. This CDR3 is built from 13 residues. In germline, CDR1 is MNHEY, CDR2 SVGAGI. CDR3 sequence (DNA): TGTGCCAGCAGCTCCCCCACAGTTGATACGCAGTATTTT. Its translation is CASSSPTVDTQYF.

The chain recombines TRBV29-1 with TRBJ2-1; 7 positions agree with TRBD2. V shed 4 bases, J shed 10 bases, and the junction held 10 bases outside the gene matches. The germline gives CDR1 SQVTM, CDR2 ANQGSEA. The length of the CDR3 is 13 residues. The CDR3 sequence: CSVGISGGREQFF. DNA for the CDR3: TGCAGCGTTGGTATTTCGGGAGGTCGGGAGCAGTTCTTC.

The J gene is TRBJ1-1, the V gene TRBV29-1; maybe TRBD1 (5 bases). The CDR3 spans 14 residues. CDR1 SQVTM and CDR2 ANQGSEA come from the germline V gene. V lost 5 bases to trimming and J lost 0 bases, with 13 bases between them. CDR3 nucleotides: TGCAGCGTTAGTATGGACAACTTGAACACTGAAGCTTTCTTT. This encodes CSVSMDNLNTEAFF.

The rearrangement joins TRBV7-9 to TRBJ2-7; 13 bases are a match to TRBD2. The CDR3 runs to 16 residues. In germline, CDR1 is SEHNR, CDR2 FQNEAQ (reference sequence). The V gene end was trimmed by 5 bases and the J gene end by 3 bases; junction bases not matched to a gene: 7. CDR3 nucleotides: TGTGCCAGCAGCGGCCGTACTAGCGGGAGGGGCTACGAGCAGTACTTC. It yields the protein CASSGRTSGRGYEQYF.

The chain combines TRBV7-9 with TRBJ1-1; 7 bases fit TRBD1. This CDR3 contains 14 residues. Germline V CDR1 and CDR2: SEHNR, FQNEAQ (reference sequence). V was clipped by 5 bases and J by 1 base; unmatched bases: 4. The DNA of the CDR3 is TGTGCCAGCAGCATTAACAGGGGGAACACTGAAGCTTTCTTT. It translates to CASSINRGNTEAFF.

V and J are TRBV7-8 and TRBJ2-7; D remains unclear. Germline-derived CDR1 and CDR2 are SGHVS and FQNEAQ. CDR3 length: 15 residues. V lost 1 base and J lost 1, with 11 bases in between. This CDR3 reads CASSLVILDSYEQYF. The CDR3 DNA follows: TGTGCCAGCAGCTTAGTAATTCTAGATTCCTACGAGCAGTACTTC.

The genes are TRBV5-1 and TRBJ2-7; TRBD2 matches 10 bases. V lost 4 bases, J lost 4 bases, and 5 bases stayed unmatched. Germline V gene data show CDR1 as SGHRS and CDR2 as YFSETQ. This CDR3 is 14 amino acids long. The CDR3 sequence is CASSAPSGSYEQYF. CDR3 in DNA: TGCGCCAGCAGCGCGCCTAGCGGGAGTTACGAGCAGTACTTC.

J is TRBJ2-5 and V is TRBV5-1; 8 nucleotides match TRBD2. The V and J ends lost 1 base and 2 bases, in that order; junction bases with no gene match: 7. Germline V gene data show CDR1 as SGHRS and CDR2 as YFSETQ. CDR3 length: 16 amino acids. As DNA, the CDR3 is TGCGCCAGCAGCTTGTCCGCTAGCGGGTCGCAAGAGACCCAGTACTTC. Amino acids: CASSLSASGSQETQYF.

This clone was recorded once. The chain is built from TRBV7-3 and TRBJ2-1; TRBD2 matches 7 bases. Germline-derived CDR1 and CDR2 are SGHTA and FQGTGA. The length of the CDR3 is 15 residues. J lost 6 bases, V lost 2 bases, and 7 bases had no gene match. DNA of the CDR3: TGTGCCAGCAGCTTATTGGGATTAGCGGGCAATGAGCAGTTCTTC. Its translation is CASSLLGLAGNEQFF.

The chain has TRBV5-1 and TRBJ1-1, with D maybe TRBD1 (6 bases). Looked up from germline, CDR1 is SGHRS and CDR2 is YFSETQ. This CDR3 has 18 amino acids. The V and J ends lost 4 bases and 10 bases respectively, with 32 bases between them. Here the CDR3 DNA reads TGCGCCAGCAGCGATTTAGGCCGTGCAGGGGCTGGGTATAGTGGAGCTTTCTTT. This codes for CASSDLGRAGAGYSGAFF.

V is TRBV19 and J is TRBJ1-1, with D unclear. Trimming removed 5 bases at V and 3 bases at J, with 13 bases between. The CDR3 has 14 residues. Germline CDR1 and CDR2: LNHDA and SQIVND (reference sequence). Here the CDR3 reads CASSLRVWHTEAFF. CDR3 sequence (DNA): TGTGCCAGTAGTTTGCGGGTTTGGCACACTGAAGCTTTCTTT.

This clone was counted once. The chain's CDR3 is CASSQKRDRENQETQYF. As DNA, the CDR3 is TGTGCCAGCAGCCAAAAAAGGGACAGGGAGAACCAAGAGACCCAGTACTTC. The J gene is TRBJ2-5, the V gene TRBV14, with 9 bases aligning to TRBD1. The CDR3 spans 17 residues. The trim removed 2 bases at V and 0 bases at J, leaving 7 bases unmatched. The germline V gene encodes CDR1 SGHDN and CDR2 FVKESK.

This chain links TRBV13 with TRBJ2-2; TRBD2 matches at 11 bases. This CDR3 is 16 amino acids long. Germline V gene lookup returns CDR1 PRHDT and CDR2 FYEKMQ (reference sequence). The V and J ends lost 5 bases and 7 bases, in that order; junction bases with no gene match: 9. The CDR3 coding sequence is TGTGCCAGCAGCGAAACTAGCGGGAGAATCGGCGGGGAGCTGTTTTTT. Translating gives CASSETSGRIGGELFF.

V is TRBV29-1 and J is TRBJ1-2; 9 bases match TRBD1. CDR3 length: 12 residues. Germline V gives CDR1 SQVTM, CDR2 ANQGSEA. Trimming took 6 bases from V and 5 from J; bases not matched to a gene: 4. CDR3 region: CSVVGQGYGYTF. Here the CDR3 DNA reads TGCAGCGTGGTGGGACAGGGATATGGCTACACCTTC.

CDR3 region: CASSPGATTYGYTF. CDR3 sequence (DNA): TGTGCCAGCTCACCGGGCGCGACGACGTATGGCTACACCTTC. V gene TRBV18 combines with J gene TRBJ1-2; D gene ambiguous. Trimming removed 3 bases at V and 5 bases at J, with 13 bases between. The CDR3 covers 14 residues. Per the germline V gene, CDR1 is KGHSH and CDR2 is LQKENI.

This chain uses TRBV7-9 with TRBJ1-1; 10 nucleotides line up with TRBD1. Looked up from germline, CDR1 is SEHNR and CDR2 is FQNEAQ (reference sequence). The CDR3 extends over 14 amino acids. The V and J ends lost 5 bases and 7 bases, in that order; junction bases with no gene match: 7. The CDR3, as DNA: TGTGCCAGCAGCCTCGGGACAGGGGAAAATGAAGCTTTCTTT. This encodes CASSLGTGENEAFF.